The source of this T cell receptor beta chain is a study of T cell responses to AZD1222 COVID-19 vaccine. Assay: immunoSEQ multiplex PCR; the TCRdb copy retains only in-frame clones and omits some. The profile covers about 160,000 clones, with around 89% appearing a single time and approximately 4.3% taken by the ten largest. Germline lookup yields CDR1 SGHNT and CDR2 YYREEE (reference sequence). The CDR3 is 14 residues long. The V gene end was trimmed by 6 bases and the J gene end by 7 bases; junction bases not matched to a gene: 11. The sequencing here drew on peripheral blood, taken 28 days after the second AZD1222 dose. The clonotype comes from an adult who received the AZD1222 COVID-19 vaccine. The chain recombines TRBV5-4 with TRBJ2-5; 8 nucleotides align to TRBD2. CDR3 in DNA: TGTGCCAGCAACTCGGGGGGGGAAGTAGGGACCCAGTACTTC. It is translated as CASNSGGEVGTQYF.